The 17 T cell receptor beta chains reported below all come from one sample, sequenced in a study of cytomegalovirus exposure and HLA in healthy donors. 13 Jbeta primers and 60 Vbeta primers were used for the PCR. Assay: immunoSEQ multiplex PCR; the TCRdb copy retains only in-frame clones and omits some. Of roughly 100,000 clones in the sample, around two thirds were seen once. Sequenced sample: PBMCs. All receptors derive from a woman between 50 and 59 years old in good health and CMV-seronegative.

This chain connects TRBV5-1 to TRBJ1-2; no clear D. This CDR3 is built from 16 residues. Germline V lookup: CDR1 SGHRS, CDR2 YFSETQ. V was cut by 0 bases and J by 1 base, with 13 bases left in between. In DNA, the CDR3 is TGCGCCAGCAGCTTGGTGGCGGATGTTTTTAACTATGGCTACACCTTC. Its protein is CASSLVADVFNYGYTF.

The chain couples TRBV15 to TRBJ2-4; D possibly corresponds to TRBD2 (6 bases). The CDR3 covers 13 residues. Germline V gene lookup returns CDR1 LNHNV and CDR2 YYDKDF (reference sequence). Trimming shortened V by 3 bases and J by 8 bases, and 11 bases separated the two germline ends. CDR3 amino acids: CATSSRSGYIQYF. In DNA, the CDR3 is TGTGCCACCAGCAGTAGAAGCGGGTACATTCAGTACTTC.

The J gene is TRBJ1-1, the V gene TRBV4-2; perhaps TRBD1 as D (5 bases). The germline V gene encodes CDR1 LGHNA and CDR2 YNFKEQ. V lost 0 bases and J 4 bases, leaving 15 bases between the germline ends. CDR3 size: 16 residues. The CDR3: CASSQDLGQGSTEAFF. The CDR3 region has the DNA TGTGCCAGCAGCCAAGATCTGGGGCAGGGAAGCACTGAAGCTTTCTTT.

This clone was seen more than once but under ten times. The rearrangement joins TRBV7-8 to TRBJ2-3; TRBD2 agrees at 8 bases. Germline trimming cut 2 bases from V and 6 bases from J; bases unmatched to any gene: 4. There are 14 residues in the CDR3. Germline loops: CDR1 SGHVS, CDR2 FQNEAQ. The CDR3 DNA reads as TGTGCCAGCAGCTTAACGGGGGGGTATGATACGCAGTATTTT. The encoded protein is CASSLTGGYDTQYF.

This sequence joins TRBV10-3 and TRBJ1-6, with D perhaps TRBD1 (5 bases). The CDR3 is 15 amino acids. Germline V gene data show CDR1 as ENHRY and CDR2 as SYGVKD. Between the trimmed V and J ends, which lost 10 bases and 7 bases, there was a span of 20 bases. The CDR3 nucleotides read TGTGCCAACTCGAGGCAGGGCGATCCCAATTCACCCCTCCACTTT. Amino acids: CANSRQGDPNSPLHF.

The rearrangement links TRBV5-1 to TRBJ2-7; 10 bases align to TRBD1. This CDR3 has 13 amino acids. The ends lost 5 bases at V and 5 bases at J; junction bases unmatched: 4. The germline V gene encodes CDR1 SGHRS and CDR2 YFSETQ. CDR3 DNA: TGCGCCAGCAGGACAGGGGGCAAGGACGAGCAGTACTTC. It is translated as CASRTGGKDEQYF.

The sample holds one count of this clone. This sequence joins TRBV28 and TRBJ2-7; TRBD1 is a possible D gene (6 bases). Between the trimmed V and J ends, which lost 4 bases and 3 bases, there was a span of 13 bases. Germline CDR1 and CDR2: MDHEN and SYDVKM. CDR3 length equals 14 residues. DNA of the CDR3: TGTGCCAGCAGTTCGACGGGACAACTCTACGAGCAGTACTTC. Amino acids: CASSSTGQLYEQYF.

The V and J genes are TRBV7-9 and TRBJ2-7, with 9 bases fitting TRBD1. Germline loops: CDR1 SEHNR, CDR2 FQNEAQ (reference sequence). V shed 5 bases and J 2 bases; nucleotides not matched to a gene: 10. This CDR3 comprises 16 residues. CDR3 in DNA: TGTGCCAGCAGCCTAAGACCGGGACAGGGTCCCTACGAGCAGTACTTC. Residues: CASSLRPGQGPYEQYF.

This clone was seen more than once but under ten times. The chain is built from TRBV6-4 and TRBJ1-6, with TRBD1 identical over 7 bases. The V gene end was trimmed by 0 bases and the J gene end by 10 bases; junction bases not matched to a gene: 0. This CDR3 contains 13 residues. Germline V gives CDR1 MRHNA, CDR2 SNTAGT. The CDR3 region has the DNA TGTGCCAGCAGTGACTCACAGGGGTCACCCCTCCACTTT. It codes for CASSDSQGSPLHF.

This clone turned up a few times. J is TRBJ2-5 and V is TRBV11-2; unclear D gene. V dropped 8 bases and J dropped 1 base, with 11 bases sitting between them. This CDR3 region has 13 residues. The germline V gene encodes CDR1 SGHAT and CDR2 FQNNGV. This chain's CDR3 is CASRTIRQETQYF. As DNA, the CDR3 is TGTGCCAGCCGCACTATCCGCCAAGAGACCCAGTACTTC.

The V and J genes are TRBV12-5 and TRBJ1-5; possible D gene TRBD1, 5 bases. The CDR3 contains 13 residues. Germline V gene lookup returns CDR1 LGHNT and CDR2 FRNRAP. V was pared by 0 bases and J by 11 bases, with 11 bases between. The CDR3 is CASGLVGQGTQHF. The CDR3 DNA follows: TGTGCTAGTGGTTTGGTGGGGCAAGGGACCCAGCATTTT.

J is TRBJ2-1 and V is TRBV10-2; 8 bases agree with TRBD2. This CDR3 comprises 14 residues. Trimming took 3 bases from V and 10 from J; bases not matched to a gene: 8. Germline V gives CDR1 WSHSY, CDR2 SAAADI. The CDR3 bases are TGCGCCAGCAGTGAAACAGCGGGAGTCATGGAGCAGTTCTTC. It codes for CASSETAGVMEQFF.

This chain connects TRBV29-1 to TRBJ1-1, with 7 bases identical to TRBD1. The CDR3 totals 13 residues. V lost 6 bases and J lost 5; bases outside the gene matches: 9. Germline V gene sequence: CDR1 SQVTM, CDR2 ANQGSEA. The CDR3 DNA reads TGCAGCGTGGCCCAGGGGGTGGAGACTGAAGCTTTCTTT. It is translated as CSVAQGVETEAFF.

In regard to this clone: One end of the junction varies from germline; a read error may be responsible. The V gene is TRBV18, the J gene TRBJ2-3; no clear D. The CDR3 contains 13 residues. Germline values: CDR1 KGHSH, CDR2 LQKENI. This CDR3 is CASSPHKTDTQYF. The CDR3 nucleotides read TGCGCCAGCTCACCCCACAAGACAGATACGCAGTATTTT.

CDR3 DNA sequence: TGTGCCAGCTGGAGGAGTAGCGGGACAGTAATCTCCGAGCAGTACTTC. Protein sequence: CASWRSSGTVISEQYF. This chain joins TRBV5-6 and TRBJ2-7; a weak D match, TRBD2 (8 bases). Between the trimmed V and J ends, which lost 7 bases and 6 bases, there was a span of 26 bases. Germline V gene data show CDR1 as SGHDT and CDR2 as YYEEEE. This CDR3 region has 16 residues.

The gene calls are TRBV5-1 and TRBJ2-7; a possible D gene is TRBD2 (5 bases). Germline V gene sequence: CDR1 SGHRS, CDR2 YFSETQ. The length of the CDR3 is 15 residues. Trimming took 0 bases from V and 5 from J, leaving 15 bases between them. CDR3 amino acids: CASSLAWNGVDEQYF. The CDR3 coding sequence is TGCGCCAGCAGCTTGGCCTGGAACGGGGTCGACGAGCAGTACTTC.

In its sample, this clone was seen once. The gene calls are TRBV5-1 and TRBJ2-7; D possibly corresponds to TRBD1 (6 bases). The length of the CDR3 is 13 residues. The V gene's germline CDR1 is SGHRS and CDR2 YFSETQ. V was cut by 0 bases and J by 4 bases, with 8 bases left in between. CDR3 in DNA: TGCGCCAGCAGCTTGGCCAGGGGTTACGAGCAGTACTTC. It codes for CASSLARGYEQYF.